Listed below are T cell receptor beta chains from one sample, sequenced in a study of T-cell reconstitution after alpha-beta-depleted transplantation in children. A single record per CDR3 protein comes from TCRdb applying MiXCR to the PCR reads. This repertoire shows about 98,000 distinct CDR3 sequences, more than 20% found once; its top ten account for 20% to 25%. Sample: PBMCs, taken before TCRalphabeta/CD19-depleted stem cell transplant. The receptors stem from a boy aged 2 to 10 with acute lymphoblastic leukemia, due to receive a stem cell transplant. CDR3s include the opening cysteine and the closing phenylalanine or tryptophan. Fields, in order: J gene, clone size, V gene, D gene, CDR3 DNA, CDR3 protein. A D gene is named only where the DNA matches it firmly. Size is omitted from some rows. Given values are once, few, many or a class for expanded clones.

TRBJ2-7,NA,TRBV5-4,TRBD2,TGTGCCAGCAGCTTAGATCGGGGGGACGAGCAGTACTTC,CASSLDRGDEQYF
TRBJ2-1,many,TRBV4-1,NA,TGCGCCAGCAGCCAAGAAGGGGCGACGGGATACAATGAGCAGTTCTTC,CASSQEGATGYNEQFF
TRBJ1-1,NA,TRBV20-1,TRBD1,TGCAGCGCGACGGGACAGCGGAACACTGAAGCTTTCTTT,CSATGQRNTEAFF
TRBJ1-5,NA,TRBV28,TRBD1,TGTGCCAGCAGTTGGGACAGGCCAAATCAGCCCCAGCATTTT,CASSWDRPNQPQHF
TRBJ2-7,NA,TRBV28,NA,TGTGCCAGCTATGGAACAGCAAGTTCCTACGAGCAGTACTTC,CASYGTASSYEQYF
TRBJ1-6,many,TRBV29-1,NA,TGCAGCGCCAGAACGGGGACTTATAATTCACCCCTCCACTTT,CSARTGTYNSPLHF
TRBJ2-2,many,TRBV12-3/TRBV12-4,NA,TGTGCCAGCAGTTTAGATCGGGGCGGGGAGCTGTTTTTT,CASSLDRGGELFF
TRBJ2-3,few,TRBV12-3/TRBV12-4,NA,TGTGCCAGCAGTTCCAACCGAGCGGAGTCGCAGTATTTT,CASSSNRAESQYF
TRBJ2-6,few,TRBV28,TRBD1,TGTGCCAGCAGTTTCCCCGGGACAGGGGGATACTCTGGGGCCAACGTCCTGACTTTC,CASSFPGTGGYSGANVLTF
TRBJ2-7,many,TRBV7-8,NA,TGTGCCAGCAGCTTAGTAGATTCCACCTTCACACCCTACGAGCAGTACTTC,CASSLVDSTFTPYEQYF
TRBJ2-4,few,TRBV5-1,NA,TGCGCCAGCAGCTTGGAAGTCGGAGGGGCCCAAAACATTCAGTACTTC,CASSLEVGGAQNIQYF
TRBJ2-7,many,TRBV29-1,NA,TGCAGCGTTGGAGGGGTATTTGGTATCGGGTACGAGCAGTACTTC,CSVGGVFGIGYEQYF
TRBJ1-1,many,TRBV11-2,NA,TGTGCCAGCAGCTTAAAGAAGAGGCAGATCATGAACACTGAAGCTTTCTTT,CASSLKKRQIMNTEAFF
TRBJ2-3,NA,TRBV30,NA,TGTGCCTGGAGTAACTCGGGAGATACGCAGTATTTT,CAWSNSGDTQYF
TRBJ1-1,NA,TRBV7-9,NA,TGTGCCAGCAGCTCACAGGTGAACACTGAAGCTTTCTTT,CASSSQVNTEAFF
TRBJ1-6,many,TRBV12-3/TRBV12-4,NA,TGTGCCAGCAGTTTTCTCTCTGGACCCCTCCACTTT,CASSFLSGPLHF
TRBJ2-2,few,TRBV12-3/TRBV12-4,NA,TGTGCCAGCAGCCGTCCCACGGGCCGCCTTCCCGGGGAGCTGTTTTTT,CASSRPTGRLPGELFF
TRBJ2-1,NA,TRBV2,NA,TGTGCCAGCAGATCGAGCGGAGTCAACAATGAGTTCTTC,CASRSSGVNNEFF
TRBJ2-1,few,TRBV24-1,NA,TGTGCCACCGGGGGACCCGCGGGCGATGAGCAGTTCTTC,CATGGPAGDEQFF
TRBJ2-7,few,TRBV6-1,NA,TGTGCCAGCAGGCCAGCTGGTCAGGGACTCTACGAGCAGTACTTC,CASRPAGQGLYEQYF
TRBJ2-1,NA,TRBV7-8,TRBD2,TGTGCCAGCAGCTTGGGGACTAGCTGGTACAATGAGCAGTTCTTC,CASSLGTSWYNEQFF
TRBJ2-3,NA,TRBV20-1,TRBD1,TGCAGTGCTAGAGATTGGACAGGGGTCTCAGATACGCAGTATTTT,CSARDWTGVSDTQYF
TRBJ1-5,many,TRBV20-1,NA,TGCAGTGCCGGAGGGAAAGGATATCAGCCCCAGCATTTT,CSAGGKGYQPQHF
TRBJ1-1,few,TRBV25-1,NA,TGTGCCAGCAGTGAATCGACGGGATTTATGAACACTGAAGCTTTCTTT,CASSESTGFMNTEAFF
TRBJ1-1,NA,TRBV5-1,NA,TGCGCCAGCAGATTGACTCTTGGGAGCGTGGGCACTGAAGCTTTCTTT,CASRLTLGSVGTEAFF
TRBJ2-7,few,TRBV20-1,NA,TGCAGTGCTGAAGGCCTTGCCTACGAGCAGTACTTC,CSAEGLAYEQYF
TRBJ2-5,NA,TRBV3-1,TRBD2,TGTGCCAGCAGCCAAGGGGGGGGTGCTAGCGGAGGGGCTGTCTACGAGACCCAGTACTTC,CASSQGGGASGGAVYETQYF
TRBJ2-7,few,TRBV10-3,TRBD1,TGTGCCACCGCGGCGGGACAGGGGACCTACGAGCAGTACTTC,CATAAGQGTYEQYF
TRBJ2-3,NA,TRBV25-1,TRBD2,TGTGCCAGCAGTGCTAGACTAGCGGATCGCCCGAGCACAGATACGCAGTATTTT,CASSARLADRPSTDTQYF
TRBJ2-7,few,TRBV6-2/TRBV6-3,TRBD2,TGTGCCAGCAGTCTGACTAGCGGGTTCTCCTACGAGCAGTACTTC,CASSLTSGFSYEQYF
TRBJ2-1,many,TRBV20-1,TRBD2,TGCAGTGGAGGACTAGCGTCCAATGAGCAGTTCTTC,CSGGLASNEQFF
TRBJ1-2,NA,TRBV2,NA,TGTGCCAGCAATGGGGACCTCTCCCAGTACACCTTC,CASNGDLSQYTF
TRBJ2-5,NA,TRBV2,NA,TGTGCCAGCAAGGCGGGACAAGAGACCCAGTACTTC,CASKAGQETQYF
TRBJ1-3,few,TRBV5-1,NA,TGCGCCAGCAGCTTGGACAATTTAGGAAACACCATATATTTT,CASSLDNLGNTIYF
TRBJ2-7,NA,TRBV6-5,NA,TGTGCCAGCAGTTACTCGGCGGTGGGGCGTGAGGGGTACGAGCAGTACTTC,CASSYSAVGREGYEQYF
TRBJ2-7,few,TRBV28,NA,TGTGCCAGCAGTTTAGCGGGAATAGTCTACGAGCAGTACTTC,CASSLAGIVYEQYF
TRBJ1-1,NA,TRBV15,NA,TGTGCCACCAGCAGAGATCCCTCACTGAACACTGAAGCTTTCTTT,CATSRDPSLNTEAFF
TRBJ1-1,few,TRBV6-5,NA,TGTGCCAGCAAAGTAGGGACCTCGATGGGGGACACTGAAGCTTTCTTT,CASKVGTSMGDTEAFF
TRBJ1-4,NA,TRBV2,TRBD1,TGTGCCAGCAGTATCCTCCGGGACAGGGGAGAACTGTTTTTT,CASSILRDRGELFF